This TCR beta chain was found in a study of T-cell memory formation after mild COVID-19. TCRdb analysed the 5' RACE reads with MiXCR anew, one entry per CDR3 protein. The table lists roughly 110,000 distinct CDR3 sequences, approximately 17% of them singletons, with less than 35% in the top ten. This clonotype has only a few counts. V was clipped by 2 bases and J by 3 bases, with 5 bases between them. The CDR3 is 13 amino acids. What was sequenced was PBMCs or a T cell subset sorted from them (not recorded which). V usage is TRBV12-3 or TRBV12-4 and J usage is TRBJ1-5, with D hard to call. This receptor was obtained from an adult woman who had mild COVID-19 (a few samples of this study predate the infection). Cell type and time point are not known. The CDR3 here is CASSLKVNQPQHF. Here the CDR3 DNA reads TGTGCCAGCAGTTTAAAGGTCAATCAGCCCCAGCATTTT.